A single sample is the source of the 19 T cell receptor beta chains below, sequenced in a study of CD8 T cells in ankylosing spondylitis. TCRdb independently ran MiXCR on the 5' RACE reads; one entry per CDR3 protein. The sample lists around 120,000 distinct CDR3 sequences, 24% occurring once. The sample was synovial fluid, either unsorted or a sorted T cell fraction (not recorded which). The source of these receptors is a male donor with ankylosing spondylitis.

This chain uses TRBV7-6 with TRBJ2-7; possibly TRBD2 for D (5 bases). Germline-derived CDR1 and CDR2 are SGHVS and FNYEAQ. The V gene lost 1 base and the J gene lost 4 bases, with 8 bases spanning the gap. The CDR3 covers 13 residues. CDR3 protein: CASSLESGYEQYV. Here the CDR3 DNA reads TGTGCCAGCAGCTTAGAGAGCGGTTACGAGCAGTACGTC.

V and J are TRBV30 and TRBJ1-5; no clear D gene. V was cut by 1 base and J by 0 bases, with 4 bases left in between. This CDR3 spans 13 amino acids. Germline V gene data show CDR1 as GTSNPN and CDR2 as SVGIG (reference sequence). In DNA, the CDR3 is TGTGCCTGGAGTGGTAGTAGCAATCAGCCCCAGCATTTT. Amino acids: CAWSGSSNQPQHF. The whole variable domain, remainder taken from reference TRBV30 and TRBJ1-5, is SQTIHQWPATLVQPVGSPLSLECTVEGTSNPNLYWYRQAAGRGLQLLFYSVGIGQISSEVPQNLSASRPQDRQFILSSKKLLLSDSGFYLCAWSGSSNQPQHFGDGTRLSIL.

The V call is TRBV20-1, the J call TRBJ1-1, with D possibly being TRBD1 (5 bases). This CDR3 spans 12 amino acids. Between the trimmed V and J ends, which lost 7 bases and 6 bases, there was a span of 15 bases. CDR1 is DFQATT and CDR2 is SNEGSKA in the germline V gene (reference sequence). CDR3 residues: CSGTAGYPEAFF. DNA for the CDR3: TGCAGTGGGACGGCAGGGTACCCTGAAGCTTTCTTT.

Many counts were recorded for this clonotype. The CDR3 region is CASSPGVGFETQYF. The CDR3 bases are TGTGCCAGCAGTCCAGGGGTAGGATTTGAGACCCAGTACTTC. V is TRBV12-3 or TRBV12-4 and J is TRBJ2-5; D possibly corresponds to TRBD1 (6 bases). Between the trimmed V and J ends, which lost 5 bases and 5 bases, there was a span of 15 bases. CDR3 length: 14 amino acids.

The chain is built from TRBV27 and TRBJ2-7; 7 positions agree with TRBD2. Trimming cost V 5 bases and J 3 bases; bases outside gene matches: 7. Germline V gene data show CDR1 as MNHEY and CDR2 as SMNVEV (reference sequence). The CDR3 has 14 amino acids. The CDR3 DNA follows: TGTGCCAGCAGTCCAAGGACTAGTCGCTACGAGCAGTACGTC. This encodes CASSPRTSRYEQYV.

This clonotype was counted a few times. This chain connects TRBV5-5 to TRBJ2-3; D call uncertain. Trimming stripped 5 bases from V and 1 base from J, with 11 bases between. CDR1 is SGHKS and CDR2 is YYEKEE in the germline V gene (reference sequence). CDR3 length: 14 residues. In DNA form, the CDR3 reads TGTGCCAGCAGTTTGATCGGTCGCACAGATACGCAGTATTTT. Translating it yields CASSLIGRTDTQYF.

V gene TRBV5-4 combines with J gene TRBJ2-5; D not certain. Germline CDR1 SGHNT, CDR2 YYREEE (reference sequence). V lost 0 bases and J 5 bases, leaving 5 bases between the germline ends. This CDR3 spans 12 amino acids. CDR3 amino acids: CASSLVGETQYF. CDR3 nucleotides: TGTGCCAGCAGCTTGGTGGGGGAGACCCAGTACTTC. Full variable domain (rest looked up from reference TRBV5-4 and TRBJ2-5): ETGVTQSPTHLIKTRGQQVTLRCSSQSGHNTVSWYQQALGQGPQFIFQYYREEENGRGNFPPRFSGLQFPNYSSELNVNALELDDSALYLCASSLVGETQYFGPGTRLLVL.

The rearrangement joins TRBV29-1 to TRBJ2-1, with 9 bases lining up with TRBD1. The V and J ends lost 4 bases and 7 bases, in that order; junction bases with no gene match: 8. The CDR3 loop spans 14 amino acids. The germline gives CDR1 SQVTM, CDR2 ANQGSEA. This chain's CDR3 is CSVARGTGYNEQFF. In DNA form, the CDR3 reads TGCAGCGTTGCGAGGGGGACAGGGTATAATGAGCAGTTCTTC.

This clonotype was seen a handful of times. The chain joins TRBV4-1 to TRBJ2-3; no reliable D call. The CDR3 sequence is 16 residues long. V was cut by 1 base and J by 4 bases, with 15 bases left in between. From germline, CDR1 is MGHRA and CDR2 YSYEKL. The CDR3 sequence is CASSQVDRSGADTQYF. The CDR3 region has the DNA TGCGCCAGCAGCCAAGTTGACCGGTCCGGCGCAGATACGCAGTATTTT.

The chain uses TRBV12-3 or TRBV12-4 and TRBJ1-2; no clear D gene. Trimming pared 2 bases from V and 8 bases from J, leaving 15 bases between. The CDR3 is made up of 14 amino acids. The CDR3 reads CASSLFSGNRGYTF. DNA for the CDR3: TGTGCCAGCAGTTTATTTTCGGGAAACCGCGGCTACACCTTC.

This clonotype came up a few times. This chain links TRBV11-3 with TRBJ2-1; either TRBD1 or TRBD2 may fit D (5 bases each). Per germline, CDR1 SGHNT and CDR2 YENEEA. The CDR3 consists of 15 residues. V was pared by 6 bases and J by 3 bases, with 15 bases between. CDR3 in amino acids: CASRAGTPNYNEQFF. The CDR3 DNA sequence: TGTGCCAGCAGGGCCGGGACCCCCAACTACAATGAGCAGTTCTTC.

The genes are TRBV18 and TRBJ1-3; unclear D gene. Germline CDR1 KGHSH, CDR2 LQKENI. Between the trimmed V and J ends, which lost 3 bases and 0 bases, there was a span of 6 bases. The CDR3 extends over 14 amino acids. CDR3 sequence (DNA): TGTGCCAGCTCACCGATGGACTCTGGAAACACCATATATTTT. This translates into CASSPMDSGNTIYF.

Many counts were recorded for this clonotype. The chain links TRBV10-3 to TRBJ2-7; TRBD1 matches 11 bases. After removal of 3 bases from V and 4 bases from J, the junction contained 5 bases not matched to a gene. Germline CDR1 and CDR2: ENHRY and SYGVKD. CDR3 length: 15 amino acids. Written as DNA, the CDR3 is TGTGCCATCAGTGATCCGGGACAGGGGGTTTACGAGCAGTACTTC. Protein: CAISDPGQGVYEQYF.

The chain uses TRBV28 and TRBJ2-2; 8 positions agree with TRBD1. The V gene end was trimmed by 4 bases and the J gene end by 8 bases; junction bases not matched to a gene: 15. CDR1 is MDHEN and CDR2 is SYDVKM in the germline V gene. The CDR3 has 17 amino acids. CDR3 residues: CASSSTVGDRTRGELFF. DNA for the CDR3: TGTGCCAGCAGTTCTACTGTTGGGGACAGGACCAGAGGGGAGCTGTTTTTT.

The V and J genes are TRBV19 and TRBJ1-6; D might be TRBD1 (5 bases). The CDR3 runs 14 residues. The germline V gene encodes CDR1 LNHDA and CDR2 SQIVND (reference sequence). Trimming took 6 bases from V and 2 from J, leaving 8 bases between them. The CDR3 sequence is CASRRGAYNSPLHF. As DNA, the CDR3 is TGTGCCAGTAGACGGGGCGCCTATAATTCACCCCTCCACTTT.

The chain recombines TRBV4-2 with TRBJ2-2; 10 bases fit TRBD2. CDR3 size: 16 residues. Germline CDR1 reads LGHNA; CDR2 reads YNFKEQ. V lost 1 base and J lost 2; bases outside the gene matches: 1. CDR3 protein: CASSQASGSNTGELFF. The DNA of the CDR3 is TGTGCCAGCAGCCAAGCTAGCGGGAGTAACACCGGGGAGCTGTTTTTT.

The rearrangement uses TRBV12-3 or TRBV12-4 and TRBJ1-2; the D gene is possibly TRBD1 (5 bases). V was cut by 0 bases and J by 6 bases, with 14 bases left in between. This CDR3 has 15 residues. In DNA form, the CDR3 reads TGTGCCAGCAGTTTAGCCCAGGGTTCAATCGATGGCTACACCTTC. Its translation: CASSLAQGSIDGYTF.

The chain links TRBV6-5 to TRBJ2-2, with D possibly being TRBD2 (5 bases). V lost 0 bases and J lost 3, with 14 bases in between. The V gene's germline CDR1 is MNHEY and CDR2 SVGAGI. There are 17 residues in the CDR3. The CDR3 bases are TGTGCCAGCAGTTACTCGATGGTCCGGGGTTACACCGGGGAGCTGTTTTTT. Translating gives CASSYSMVRGYTGELFF.

This clonotype was observed at least ten times. The J gene is TRBJ1-1, the V gene TRBV12-3 or TRBV12-4; TRBD1 agrees at 11 bases. With V trimmed by 2 bases and J by 5 bases, 7 bases remained unmatched. The CDR3 runs to 16 residues. The CDR3 region is CASSLRGQGAWTEAFF. The CDR3 DNA follows: TGTGCCAGCAGTTTAAGAGGACAGGGGGCGTGGACTGAAGCTTTCTTT.